This TCR beta chain was profiled in a study of T cell responses to AZD1222 COVID-19 vaccine. Study-wide results and caveats: Among vaccine-associated CD4 TCRs, coverage spanned spike, with dominance at 160-218 and 743-854. Seropositive at baseline were only five or six AZD1222 recipients. The donor group comprised mostly white British people and more females; the analysis possibly underestimated clonal diversity.

Of note for this clone: What it binds is not known.

The V gene's germline CDR1 is SGHTA and CDR2 FQGTGA. Trimming left V 1 base short and J 9 bases short, with 16 bases between. The CDR3 length is 16 residues. Produced via immunoSEQ multiplex PCR; TCRdb's table is partial and in-frame only. The data show some 150,000 clones, roughly 88% seen once. The sequence derives from an adult who received the MenACWY meningococcal vaccine as a control. This specimen consisted of peripheral blood, obtained 28 days after the second dose of the MenACWY control vaccine. The chain combines TRBV7-3 with TRBJ1-6; D perhaps matches TRBD1 (5 bases). CDR3 sequence (DNA): TGTGCCAGCAGCTTAATCGGGGGACTTAGGGGTTCACCCCTCCACTTT. Amino acid sequence: CASSLIGGLRGSPLHF.